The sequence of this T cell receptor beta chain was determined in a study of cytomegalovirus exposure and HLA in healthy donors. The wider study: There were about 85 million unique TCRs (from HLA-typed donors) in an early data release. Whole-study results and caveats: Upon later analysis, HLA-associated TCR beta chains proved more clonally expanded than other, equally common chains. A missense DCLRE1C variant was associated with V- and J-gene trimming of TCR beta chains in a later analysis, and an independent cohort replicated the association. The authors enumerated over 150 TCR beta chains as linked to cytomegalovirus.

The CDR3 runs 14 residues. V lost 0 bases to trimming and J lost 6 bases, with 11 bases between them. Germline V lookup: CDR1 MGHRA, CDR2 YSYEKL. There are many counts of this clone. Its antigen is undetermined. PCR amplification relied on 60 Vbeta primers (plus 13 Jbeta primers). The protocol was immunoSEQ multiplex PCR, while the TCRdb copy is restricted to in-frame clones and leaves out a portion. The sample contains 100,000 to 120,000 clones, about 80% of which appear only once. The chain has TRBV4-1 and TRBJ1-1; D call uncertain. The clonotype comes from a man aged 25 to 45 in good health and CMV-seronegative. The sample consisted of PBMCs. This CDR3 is CASSQEGRRPEAFF. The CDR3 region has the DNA TGCGCCAGCAGCCAAGAGGGCCGGCGCCCTGAAGCTTTCTTT.